This entry concerns a single T cell receptor beta chain. These data belong to a study of blood T cell repertoires in COVID-19. Germline values: CDR1 SGHTA, CDR2 FQGNSA. The CDR3 has 13 amino acids. With 8 bases clipped from V and 0 bases from J, the junction kept 3 bases outside the gene matches. Seattle researchers signed up patients amid active infection and tracked them longitudinally. Produced via immunoSEQ multiplex PCR; TCRdb's table is partial and in-frame only. The sample has 300,000 to 400,000 clones; about 87% are singletons. J is TRBJ1-1 and V is TRBV7-2; 7 nucleotides align to TRBD1. Sequences were obtained from peripheral blood. The receptor was isolated from a woman aged 60-75 years with COVID-19, enrolled during active disease. The CDR3 region is CASSDRLNTEAFF. CDR3 nucleotide sequence: TGTGCCAGCTCGGACAGGCTGAACACTGAAGCTTTCTTT.